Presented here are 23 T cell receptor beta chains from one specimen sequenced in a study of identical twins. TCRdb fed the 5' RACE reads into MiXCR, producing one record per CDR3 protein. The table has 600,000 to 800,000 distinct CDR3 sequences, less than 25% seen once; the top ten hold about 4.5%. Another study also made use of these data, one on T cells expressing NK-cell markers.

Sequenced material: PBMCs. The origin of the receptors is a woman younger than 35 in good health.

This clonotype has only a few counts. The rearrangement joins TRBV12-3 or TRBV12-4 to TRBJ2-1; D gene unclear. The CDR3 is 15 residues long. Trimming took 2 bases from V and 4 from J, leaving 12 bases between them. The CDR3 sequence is CASSLHFSFYNEQFF. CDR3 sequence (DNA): TGTGCCAGCAGTTTACACTTCTCCTTTTACAATGAGCAGTTCTTC.

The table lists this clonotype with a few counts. The CDR3 sequence is CASSSTGTEAFF. The DNA for the CDR3 is TGCGCCAGCAGCTCGACAGGTACTGAAGCTTTCTTT. The chain carries TRBV5-1 and TRBJ1-1; D may be TRBD1 (6 bases). V was shortened by 3 bases and J by 5 bases, with 8 bases between the two germline ends. The length of the CDR3 is 12 residues. The germline CDR1 and CDR2 sequences are SGHRS and YFSETQ.

The CDR3 DNA reads as TGCAGTGCTAGAGATATCCAGGGATTTGAGCAGCCCCAGCATTTT. This translates into CSARDIQGFEQPQHF. The V gene is TRBV20-1, the J gene TRBJ1-5; perhaps TRBD1 as D (5 bases). Germline V CDR1 and CDR2: DFQATT, SNEGSKA (reference sequence). The CDR3 runs to 15 residues. V lost 0 bases and J 7 bases, leaving 16 bases between the germline ends.

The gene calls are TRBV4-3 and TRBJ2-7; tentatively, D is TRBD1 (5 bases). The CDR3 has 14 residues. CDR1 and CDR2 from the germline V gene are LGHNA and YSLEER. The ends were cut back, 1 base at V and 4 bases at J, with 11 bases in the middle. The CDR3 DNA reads TGCGCCAGCAGCCAAGTAGCAGGGTCGTACGAGCAGTACTTC. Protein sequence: CASSQVAGSYEQYF.

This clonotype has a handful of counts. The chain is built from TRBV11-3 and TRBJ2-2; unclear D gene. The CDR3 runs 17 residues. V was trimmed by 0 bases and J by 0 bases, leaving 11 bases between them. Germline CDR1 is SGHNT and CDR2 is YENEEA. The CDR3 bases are TGTGCCAGCAGCTTAGACCGGTTGGCCGCGAACACCGGGGAGCTGTTTTTT. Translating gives CASSLDRLAANTGELFF.

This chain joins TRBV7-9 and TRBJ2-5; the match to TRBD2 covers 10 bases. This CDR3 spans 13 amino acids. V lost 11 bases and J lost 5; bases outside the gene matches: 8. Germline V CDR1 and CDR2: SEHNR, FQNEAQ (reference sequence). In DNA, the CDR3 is TGTGCCGCAGCGGGAGGGCCTCGGGAGACCCAGTACTTC. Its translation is CAAAGGPRETQYF.

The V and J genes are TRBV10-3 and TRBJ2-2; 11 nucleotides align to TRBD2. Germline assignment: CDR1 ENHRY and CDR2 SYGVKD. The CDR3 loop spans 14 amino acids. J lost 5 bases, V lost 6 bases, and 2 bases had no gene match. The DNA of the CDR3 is TGTGCCATCAGAGGACTAGCGGGTACCGGGGAGCTGTTTTTT. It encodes CAIRGLAGTGELFF.

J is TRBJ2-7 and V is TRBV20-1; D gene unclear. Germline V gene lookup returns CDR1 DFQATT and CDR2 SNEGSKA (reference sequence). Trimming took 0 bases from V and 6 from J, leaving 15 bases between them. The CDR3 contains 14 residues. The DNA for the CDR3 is TGCAGTGCTAGAGATGGCTTTGGTCATGTCGAGCAGTACTTC. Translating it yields CSARDGFGHVEQYF.

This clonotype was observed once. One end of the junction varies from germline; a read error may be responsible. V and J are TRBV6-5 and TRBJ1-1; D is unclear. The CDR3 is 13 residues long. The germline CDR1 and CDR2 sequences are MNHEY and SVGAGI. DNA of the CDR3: TGTGCCAGCACACAACCGCAGAGGACTGAAGTTTTCTTT. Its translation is CASTQPQRTEVFF.

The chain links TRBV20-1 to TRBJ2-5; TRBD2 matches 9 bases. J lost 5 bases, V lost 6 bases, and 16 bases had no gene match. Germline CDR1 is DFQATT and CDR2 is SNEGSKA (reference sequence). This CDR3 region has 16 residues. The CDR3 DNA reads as TGCAGTGCCGTCTCGGGGCTAGCGGGAACCCCGGAGACCCAGTACTTC. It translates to CSAVSGLAGTPETQYF.

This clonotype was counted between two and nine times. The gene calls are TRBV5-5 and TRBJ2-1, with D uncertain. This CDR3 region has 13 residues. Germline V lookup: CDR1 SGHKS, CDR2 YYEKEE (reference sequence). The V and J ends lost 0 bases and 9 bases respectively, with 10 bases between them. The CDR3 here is CASSLGAEREQFF. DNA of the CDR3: TGTGCCAGCAGCTTGGGGGCGGAGCGTGAGCAGTTCTTC.

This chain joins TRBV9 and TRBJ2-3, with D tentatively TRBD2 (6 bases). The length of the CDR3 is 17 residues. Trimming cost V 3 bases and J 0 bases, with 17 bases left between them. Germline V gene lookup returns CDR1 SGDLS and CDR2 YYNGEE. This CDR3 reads CASSAISSGASTDTQYF. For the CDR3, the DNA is TGTGCCAGCAGCGCCATAAGTAGCGGCGCTAGCACAGATACGCAGTATTTT.

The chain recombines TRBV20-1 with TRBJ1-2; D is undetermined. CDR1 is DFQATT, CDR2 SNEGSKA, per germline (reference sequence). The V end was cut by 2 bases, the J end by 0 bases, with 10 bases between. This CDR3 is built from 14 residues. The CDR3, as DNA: TGCAGTGCTAGAACCTTCTTCGCTAACTATGGCTACACCTTC. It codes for CSARTFFANYGYTF.

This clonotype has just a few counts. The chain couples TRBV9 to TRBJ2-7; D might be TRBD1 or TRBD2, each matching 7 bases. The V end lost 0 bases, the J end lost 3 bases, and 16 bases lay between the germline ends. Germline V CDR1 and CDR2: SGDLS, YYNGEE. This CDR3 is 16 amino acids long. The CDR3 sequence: CASSVAGGDPLYEQYF. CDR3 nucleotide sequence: TGTGCCAGCAGCGTAGCAGGGGGGGACCCCCTCTACGAGCAGTACTTC.

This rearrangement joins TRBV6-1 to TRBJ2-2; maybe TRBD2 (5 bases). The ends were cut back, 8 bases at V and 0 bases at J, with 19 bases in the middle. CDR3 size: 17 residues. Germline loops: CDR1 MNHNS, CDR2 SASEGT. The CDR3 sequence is CASRRSWRNANTGELFF. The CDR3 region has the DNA TGTGCCAGCCGGCGCAGCTGGAGGAACGCGAACACCGGGGAGCTGTTTTTT.

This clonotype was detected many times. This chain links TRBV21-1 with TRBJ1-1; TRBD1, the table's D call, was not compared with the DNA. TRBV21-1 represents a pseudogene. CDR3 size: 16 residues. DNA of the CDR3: TGTGCCAGCAGGAAGGGATTTCAGGGGGCGGTCACTGAAGCTTTCTTT. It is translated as CASRKGFQGAVTEAFF.

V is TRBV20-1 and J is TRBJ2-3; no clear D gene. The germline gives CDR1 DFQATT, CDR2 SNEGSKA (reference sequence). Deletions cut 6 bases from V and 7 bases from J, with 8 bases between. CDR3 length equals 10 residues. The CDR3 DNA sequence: TGCAGTGCAGGTCCCTATACGCAGTATTTT. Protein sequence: CSAGPYTQYF.

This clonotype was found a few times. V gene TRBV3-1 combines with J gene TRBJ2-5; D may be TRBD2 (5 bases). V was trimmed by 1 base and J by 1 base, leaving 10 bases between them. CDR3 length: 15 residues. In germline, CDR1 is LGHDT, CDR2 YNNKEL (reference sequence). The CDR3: CASSQAATTQETQYF. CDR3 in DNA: TGTGCCAGCAGCCAAGCAGCGACTACCCAAGAGACCCAGTACTTC.

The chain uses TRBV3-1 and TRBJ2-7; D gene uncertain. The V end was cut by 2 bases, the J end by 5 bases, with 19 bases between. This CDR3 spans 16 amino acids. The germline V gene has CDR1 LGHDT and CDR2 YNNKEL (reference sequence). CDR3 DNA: TGTGCCAGCAGCCAACCTCCCTCCCCAGTGAAGGACGAGCAGTACTTC. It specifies CASSQPPSPVKDEQYF.

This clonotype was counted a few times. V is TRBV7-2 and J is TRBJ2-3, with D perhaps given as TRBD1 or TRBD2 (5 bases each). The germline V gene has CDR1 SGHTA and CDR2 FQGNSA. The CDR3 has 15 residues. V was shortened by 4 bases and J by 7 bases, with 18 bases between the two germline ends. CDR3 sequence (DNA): TGTGCCAGCAGCTCCAGGGCGGACTCGGGATATACGCAGTATTTT. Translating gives CASSSRADSGYTQYF.

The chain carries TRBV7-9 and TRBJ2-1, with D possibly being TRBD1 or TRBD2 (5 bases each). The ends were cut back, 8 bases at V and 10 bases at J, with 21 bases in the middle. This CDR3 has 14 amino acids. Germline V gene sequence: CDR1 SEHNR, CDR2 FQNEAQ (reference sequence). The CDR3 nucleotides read TGTGCCAGCCCTGGGGCGGGCTTCCAATGGGAGCAGTTCTTC. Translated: CASPGAGFQWEQFF.

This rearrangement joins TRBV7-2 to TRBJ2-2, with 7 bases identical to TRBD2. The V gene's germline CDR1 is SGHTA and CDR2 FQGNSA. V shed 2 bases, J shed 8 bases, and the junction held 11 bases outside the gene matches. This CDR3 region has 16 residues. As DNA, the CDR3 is TGTGCCAGCAGCTTAAACTTAGCGGGCACCGAAGGGGAGCTGTTTTTT. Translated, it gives CASSLNLAGTEGELFF.

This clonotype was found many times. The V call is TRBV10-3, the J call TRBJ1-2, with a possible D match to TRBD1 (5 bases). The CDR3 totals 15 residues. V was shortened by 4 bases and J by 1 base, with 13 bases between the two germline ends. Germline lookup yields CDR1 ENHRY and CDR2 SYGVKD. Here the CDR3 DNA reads TGTGCCATCAGTGGACCCCCCGACAGTAACTATGGCTACACCTTC. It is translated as CAISGPPDSNYGYTF.